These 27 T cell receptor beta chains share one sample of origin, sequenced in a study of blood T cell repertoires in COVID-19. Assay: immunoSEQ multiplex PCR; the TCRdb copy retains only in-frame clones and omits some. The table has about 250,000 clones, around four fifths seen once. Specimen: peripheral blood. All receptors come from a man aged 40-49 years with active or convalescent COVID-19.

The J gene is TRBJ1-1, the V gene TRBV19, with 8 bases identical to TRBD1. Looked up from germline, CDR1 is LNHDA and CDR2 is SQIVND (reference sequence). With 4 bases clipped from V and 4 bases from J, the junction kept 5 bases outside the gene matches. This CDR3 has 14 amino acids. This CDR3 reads CASSRSTGGTEAFF. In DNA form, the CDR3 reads TGTGCCAGTAGTAGAAGTACAGGGGGCACTGAAGCTTTCTTT. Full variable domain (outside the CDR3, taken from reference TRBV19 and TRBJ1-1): DGGITQSPKYLFRKEGQNVTLSCEQNLNHDAMYWYRQDPGQGLRLIYYSQIVNDFQKGDIAEGYSVSREKKESFPLTVTSAQKNPTAFYLCASSRSTGGTEAFFGQGTRLTVV.

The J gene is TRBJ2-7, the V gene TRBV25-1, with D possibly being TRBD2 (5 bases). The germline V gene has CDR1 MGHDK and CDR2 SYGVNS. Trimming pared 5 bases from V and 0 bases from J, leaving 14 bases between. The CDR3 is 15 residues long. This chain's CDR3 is CASSPKDSGSYEQYF. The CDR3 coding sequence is TGTGCCAGCAGTCCTAAGGACTCTGGCTCCTACGAGCAGTACTTC.

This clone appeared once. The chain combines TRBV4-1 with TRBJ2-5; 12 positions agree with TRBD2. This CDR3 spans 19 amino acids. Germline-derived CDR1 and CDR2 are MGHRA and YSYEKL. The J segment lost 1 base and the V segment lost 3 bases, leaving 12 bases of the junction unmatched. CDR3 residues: CASSQGRTSGASLQETQYF. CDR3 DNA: TGCGCCAGCAGCCAGGGCCGGACTAGCGGGGCGAGTCTCCAAGAGACCCAGTACTTC.

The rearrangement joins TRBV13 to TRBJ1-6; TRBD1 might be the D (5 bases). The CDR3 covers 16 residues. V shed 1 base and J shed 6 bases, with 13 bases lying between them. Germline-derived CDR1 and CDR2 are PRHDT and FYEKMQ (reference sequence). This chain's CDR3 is CASSLVSGVSNSPLHF. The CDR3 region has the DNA TGTGCCAGCAGCTTAGTTTCGGGGGTGAGTAATTCACCCCTCCACTTT.

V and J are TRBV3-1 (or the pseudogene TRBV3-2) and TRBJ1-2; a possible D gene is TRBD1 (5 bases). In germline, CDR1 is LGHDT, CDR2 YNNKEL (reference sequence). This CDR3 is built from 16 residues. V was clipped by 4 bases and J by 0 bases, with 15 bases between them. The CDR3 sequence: CASSRELLTANYGYTF. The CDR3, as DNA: TGTGCCAGCAGCCGTGAACTCTTGACAGCTAACTATGGCTACACCTTC.

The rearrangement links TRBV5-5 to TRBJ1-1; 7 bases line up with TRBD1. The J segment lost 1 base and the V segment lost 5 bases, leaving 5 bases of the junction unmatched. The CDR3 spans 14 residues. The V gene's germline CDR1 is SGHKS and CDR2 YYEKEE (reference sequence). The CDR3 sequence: CASRRDSPNTEAFF. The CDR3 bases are TGTGCCAGCAGGCGGGACAGCCCGAACACTGAAGCTTTCTTT. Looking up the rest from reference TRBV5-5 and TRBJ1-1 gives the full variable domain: DAGVTQSPTHLIKTRGQQVTLRCSPISGHKSVSWYQQVLGQGPQFIFQYYEKEERGRGNFPDRFSARQFPNYSSELNVNALLLGDSALYLCASRRDSPNTEAFFGQGTRLTVV.

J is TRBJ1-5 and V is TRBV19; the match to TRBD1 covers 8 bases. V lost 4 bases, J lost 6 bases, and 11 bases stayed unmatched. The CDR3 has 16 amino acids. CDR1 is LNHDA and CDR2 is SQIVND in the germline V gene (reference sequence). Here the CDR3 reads CASSTPGQGSSQPQHF. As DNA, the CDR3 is TGTGCCAGTAGTACCCCCGGACAGGGTTCCAGTCAGCCCCAGCATTTT.

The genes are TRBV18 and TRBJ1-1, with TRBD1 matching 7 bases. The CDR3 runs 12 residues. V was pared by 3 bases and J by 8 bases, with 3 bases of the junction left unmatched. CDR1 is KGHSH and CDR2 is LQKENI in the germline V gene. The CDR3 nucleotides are TGTGCCAGCTCACCTATACAGGGGGAAGCTTTCTTT. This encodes CASSPIQGEAFF.

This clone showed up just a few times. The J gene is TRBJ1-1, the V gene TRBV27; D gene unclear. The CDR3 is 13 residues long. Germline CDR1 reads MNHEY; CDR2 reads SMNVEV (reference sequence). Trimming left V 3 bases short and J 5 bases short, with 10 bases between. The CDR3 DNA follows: TGTGCCAGCAGTTTGAAGCGAGAGACTGAAGCTTTCTTT. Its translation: CASSLKRETEAFF.

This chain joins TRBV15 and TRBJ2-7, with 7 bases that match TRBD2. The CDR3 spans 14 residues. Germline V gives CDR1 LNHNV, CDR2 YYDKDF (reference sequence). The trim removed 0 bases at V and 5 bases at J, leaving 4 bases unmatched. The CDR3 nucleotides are TGTGCCACCAGCAGAGATCGGCTAGCGGACGAGCAGTACTTC. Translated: CATSRDRLADEQYF.

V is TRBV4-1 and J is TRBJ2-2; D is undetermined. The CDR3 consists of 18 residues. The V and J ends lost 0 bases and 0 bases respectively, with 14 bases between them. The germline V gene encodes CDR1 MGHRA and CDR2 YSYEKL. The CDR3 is CASSQDPRGATNTGELFF. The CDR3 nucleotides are TGCGCCAGCAGCCAAGATCCCAGAGGAGCTACGAACACCGGGGAGCTGTTTTTT.

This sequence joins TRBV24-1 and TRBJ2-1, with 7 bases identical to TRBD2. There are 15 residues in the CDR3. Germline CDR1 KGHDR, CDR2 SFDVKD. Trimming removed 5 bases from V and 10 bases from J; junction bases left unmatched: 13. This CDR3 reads CATSAPGGSLHEQFF. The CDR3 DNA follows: TGTGCCACCAGTGCCCCCGGGGGGTCCCTTCACGAGCAGTTCTTC.

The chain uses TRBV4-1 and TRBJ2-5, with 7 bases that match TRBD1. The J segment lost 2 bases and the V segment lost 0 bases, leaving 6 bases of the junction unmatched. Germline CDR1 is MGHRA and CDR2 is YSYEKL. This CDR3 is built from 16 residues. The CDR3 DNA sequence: TGCGCCAGCAGCCAAGATAGGGGACAGCTACAAGAGACCCAGTACTTC. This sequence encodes CASSQDRGQLQETQYF.

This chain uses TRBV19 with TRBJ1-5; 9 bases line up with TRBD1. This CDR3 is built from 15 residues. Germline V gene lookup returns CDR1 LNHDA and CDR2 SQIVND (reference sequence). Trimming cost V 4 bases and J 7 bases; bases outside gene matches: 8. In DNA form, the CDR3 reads TGTGCCAGTAGTACCTGGGACAGGGAGAACCAGCCCCAGCATTTT. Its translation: CASSTWDRENQPQHF.

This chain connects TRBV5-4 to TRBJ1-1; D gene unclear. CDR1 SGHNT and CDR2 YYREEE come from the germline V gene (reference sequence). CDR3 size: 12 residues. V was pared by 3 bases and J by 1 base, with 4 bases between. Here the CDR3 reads CASSYGNTEAFF. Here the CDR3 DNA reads TGTGCCAGCAGCTACGGGAACACTGAAGCTTTCTTT.

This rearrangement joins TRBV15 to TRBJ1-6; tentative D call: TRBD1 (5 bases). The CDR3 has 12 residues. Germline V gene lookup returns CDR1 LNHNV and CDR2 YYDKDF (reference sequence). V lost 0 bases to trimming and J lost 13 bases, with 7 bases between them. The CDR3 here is CATSRDRGPLHF. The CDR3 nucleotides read TGTGCCACCAGCAGAGATCGGGGGCCCCTCCACTTT.

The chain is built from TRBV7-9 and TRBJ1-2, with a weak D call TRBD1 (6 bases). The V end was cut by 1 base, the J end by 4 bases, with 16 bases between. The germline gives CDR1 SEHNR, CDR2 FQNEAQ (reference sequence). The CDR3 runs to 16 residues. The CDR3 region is CASSLVGRGTFYGYTF. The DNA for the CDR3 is TGTGCCAGCAGCTTAGTGGGCCGAGGGACATTCTATGGCTACACCTTC.

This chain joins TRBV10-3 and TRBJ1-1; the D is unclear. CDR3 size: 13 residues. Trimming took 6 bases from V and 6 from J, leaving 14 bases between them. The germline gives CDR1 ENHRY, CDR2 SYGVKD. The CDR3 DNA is TGTGCCATCAGCGCCCGCGGCCCCTCTGAAGCTTTCTTT. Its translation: CAISARGPSEAFF.

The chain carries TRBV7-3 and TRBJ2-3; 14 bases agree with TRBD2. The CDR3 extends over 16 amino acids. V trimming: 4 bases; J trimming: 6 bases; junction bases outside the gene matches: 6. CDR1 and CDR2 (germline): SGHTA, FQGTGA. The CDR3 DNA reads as TGTGCCAGCAGCTACCGACTAGCGGGAGGGGTCGATACGCAGTATTTT. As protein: CASSYRLAGGVDTQYF. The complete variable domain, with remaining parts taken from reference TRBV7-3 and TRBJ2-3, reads GAGVSQTPSNKVTEKGKYVELRCDPISGHTALYWYRQSLGQGPEFLIYFQGTGAADDSGLPNDRFFAVRPEGSVSTLKIQRTERGDSAVYLCASSYRLAGGVDTQYFGPGTRLTVL.

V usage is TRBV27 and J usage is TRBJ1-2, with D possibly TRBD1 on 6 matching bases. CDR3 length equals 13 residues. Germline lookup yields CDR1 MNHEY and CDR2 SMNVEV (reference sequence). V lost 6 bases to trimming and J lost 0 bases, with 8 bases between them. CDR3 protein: CASSRGANYGYTF. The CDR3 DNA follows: TGTGCCAGCAGCAGGGGCGCTAACTATGGCTACACCTTC.

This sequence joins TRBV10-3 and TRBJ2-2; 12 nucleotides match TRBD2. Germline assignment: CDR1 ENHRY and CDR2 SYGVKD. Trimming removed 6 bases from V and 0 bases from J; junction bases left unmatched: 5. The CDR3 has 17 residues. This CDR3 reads CAISRLAGDSNTGELFF. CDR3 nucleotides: TGTGCCATCAGCAGACTAGCGGGAGACTCGAACACCGGGGAGCTGTTTTTT.

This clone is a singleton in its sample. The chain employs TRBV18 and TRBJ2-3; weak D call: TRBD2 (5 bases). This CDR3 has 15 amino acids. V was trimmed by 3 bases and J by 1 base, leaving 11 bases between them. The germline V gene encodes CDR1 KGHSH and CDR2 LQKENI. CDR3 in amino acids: CASSPLDFRTDTQYF. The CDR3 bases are TGTGCCAGCTCACCTCTGGACTTCCGCACAGATACGCAGTATTTT.

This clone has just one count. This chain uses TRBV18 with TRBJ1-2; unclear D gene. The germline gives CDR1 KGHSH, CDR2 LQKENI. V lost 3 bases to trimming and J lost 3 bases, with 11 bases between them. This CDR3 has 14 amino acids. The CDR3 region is CASSPQTGDYGYTF. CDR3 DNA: TGTGCCAGCTCACCCCAAACCGGGGACTATGGCTACACCTTC.

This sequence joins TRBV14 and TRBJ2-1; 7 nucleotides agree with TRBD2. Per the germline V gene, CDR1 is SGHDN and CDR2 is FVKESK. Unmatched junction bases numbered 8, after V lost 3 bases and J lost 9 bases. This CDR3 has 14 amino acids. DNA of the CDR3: TGTGCCAGCAGCCACAGCGGCGGGAGAAGTGAGCAGTTCTTC. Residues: CASSHSGGRSEQFF.

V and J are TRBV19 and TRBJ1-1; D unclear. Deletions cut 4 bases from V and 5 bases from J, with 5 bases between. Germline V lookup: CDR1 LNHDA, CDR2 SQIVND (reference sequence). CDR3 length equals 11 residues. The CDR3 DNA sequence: TGTGCCAGTAGTACCCGGACTGAAGCTTTCTTT. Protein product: CASSTRTEAFF.

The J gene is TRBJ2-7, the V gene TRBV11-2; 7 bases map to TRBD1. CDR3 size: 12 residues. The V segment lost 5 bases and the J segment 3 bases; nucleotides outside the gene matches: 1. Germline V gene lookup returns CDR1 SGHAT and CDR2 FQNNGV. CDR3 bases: TGTGCCAGCAGCCGGGACAGCTACGAGCAGTACTTC. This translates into CASSRDSYEQYF.

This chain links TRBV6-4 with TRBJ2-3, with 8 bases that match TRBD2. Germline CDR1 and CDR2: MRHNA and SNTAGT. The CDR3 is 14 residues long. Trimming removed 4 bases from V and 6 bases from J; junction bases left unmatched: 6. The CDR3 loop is CASSAGTSRDTQYF. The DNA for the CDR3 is TGTGCCAGCAGTGCCGGGACTAGTCGGGATACGCAGTATTTT.